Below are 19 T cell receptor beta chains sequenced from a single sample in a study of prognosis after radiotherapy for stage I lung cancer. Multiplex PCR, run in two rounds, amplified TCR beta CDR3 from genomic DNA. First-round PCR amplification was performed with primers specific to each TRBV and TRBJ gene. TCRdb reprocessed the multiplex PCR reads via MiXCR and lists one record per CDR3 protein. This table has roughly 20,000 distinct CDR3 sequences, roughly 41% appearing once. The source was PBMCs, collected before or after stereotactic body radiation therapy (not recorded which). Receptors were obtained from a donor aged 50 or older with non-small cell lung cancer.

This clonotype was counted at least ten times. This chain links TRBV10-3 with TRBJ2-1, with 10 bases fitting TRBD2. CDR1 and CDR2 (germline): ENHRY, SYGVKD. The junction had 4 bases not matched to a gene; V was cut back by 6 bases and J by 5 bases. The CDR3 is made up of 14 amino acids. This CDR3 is CAIRAGTSDNEQFF. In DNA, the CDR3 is TGTGCCATCAGGGCCGGGACTAGCGACAATGAGCAGTTCTTC.

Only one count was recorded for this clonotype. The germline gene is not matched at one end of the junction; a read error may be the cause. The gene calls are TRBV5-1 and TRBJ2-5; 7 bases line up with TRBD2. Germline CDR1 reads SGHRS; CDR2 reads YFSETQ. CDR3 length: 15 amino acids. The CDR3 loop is CASSFGGSWGETQYF. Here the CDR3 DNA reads TGTGCCAGCAGCTTCGGCGGGAGCTGGGGAGAGACCCAGTACTTC.

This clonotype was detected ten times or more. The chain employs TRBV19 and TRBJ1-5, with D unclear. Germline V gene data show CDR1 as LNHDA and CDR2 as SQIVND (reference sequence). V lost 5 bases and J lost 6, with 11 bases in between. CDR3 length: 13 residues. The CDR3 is CASSYMSFQPQHF. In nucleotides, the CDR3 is TGTGCCAGTAGTTATATGAGTTTTCAGCCCCAGCATTTT.

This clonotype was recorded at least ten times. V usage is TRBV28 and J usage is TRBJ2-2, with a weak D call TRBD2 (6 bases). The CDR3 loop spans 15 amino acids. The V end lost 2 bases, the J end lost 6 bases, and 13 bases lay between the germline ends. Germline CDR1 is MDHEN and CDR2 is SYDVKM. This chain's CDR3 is CASSLPGSAAGELFF. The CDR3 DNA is TGTGCCAGCAGTTTACCCGGGAGCGCAGCCGGGGAGCTGTTTTTT.

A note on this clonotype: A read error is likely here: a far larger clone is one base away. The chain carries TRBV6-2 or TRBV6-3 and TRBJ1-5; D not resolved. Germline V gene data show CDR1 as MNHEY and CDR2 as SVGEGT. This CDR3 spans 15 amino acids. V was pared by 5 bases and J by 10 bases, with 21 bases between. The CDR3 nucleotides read TGTGCCAGCAGTGAAGAAGTGAAGGCGGTTCATCCCCAGCATTTT. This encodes CASSEEVKAVHPQHF.

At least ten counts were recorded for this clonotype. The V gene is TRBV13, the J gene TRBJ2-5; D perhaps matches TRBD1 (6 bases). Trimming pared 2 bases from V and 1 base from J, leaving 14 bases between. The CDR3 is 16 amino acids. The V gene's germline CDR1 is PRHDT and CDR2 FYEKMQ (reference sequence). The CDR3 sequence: CASSLPETGTQETQYF. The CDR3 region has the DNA TGTGCCAGCAGCTTACCCGAGACAGGCACCCAAGAGACCCAGTACTTC.

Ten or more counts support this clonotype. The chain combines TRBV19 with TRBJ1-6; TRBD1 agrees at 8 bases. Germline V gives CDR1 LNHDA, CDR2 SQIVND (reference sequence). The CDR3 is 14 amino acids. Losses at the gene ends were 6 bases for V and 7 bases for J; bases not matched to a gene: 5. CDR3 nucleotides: TGTGCCAGTAGCAACCGACAGGGGAATTCACCCCTCCACTTT. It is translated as CASSNRQGNSPLHF.

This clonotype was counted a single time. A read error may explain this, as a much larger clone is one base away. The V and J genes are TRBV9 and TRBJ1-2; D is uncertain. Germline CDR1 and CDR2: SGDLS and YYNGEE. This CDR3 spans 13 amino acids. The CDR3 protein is CAISAGGSGGYTF. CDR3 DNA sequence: TGTGCCATCAGCGCGGGAGGTTCGGGTGGCTACACCTTC.

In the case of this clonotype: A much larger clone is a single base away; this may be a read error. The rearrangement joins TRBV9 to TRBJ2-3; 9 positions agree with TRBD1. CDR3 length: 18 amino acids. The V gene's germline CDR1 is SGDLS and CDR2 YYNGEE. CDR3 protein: CARSVGPGDRVYTDTQYF. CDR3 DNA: TGTGCCAGAAGCGTAGGTCCAGGGGACAGGGTTTATACAGATACGCAGTATTTT.

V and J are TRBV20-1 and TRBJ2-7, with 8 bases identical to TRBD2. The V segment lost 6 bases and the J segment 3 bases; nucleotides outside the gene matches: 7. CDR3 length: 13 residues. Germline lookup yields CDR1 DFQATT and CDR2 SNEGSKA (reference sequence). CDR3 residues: CSAQGLAGYEQYF. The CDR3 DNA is TGCAGTGCCCAAGGGCTAGCGGGCTACGAGCAGTACTTC.

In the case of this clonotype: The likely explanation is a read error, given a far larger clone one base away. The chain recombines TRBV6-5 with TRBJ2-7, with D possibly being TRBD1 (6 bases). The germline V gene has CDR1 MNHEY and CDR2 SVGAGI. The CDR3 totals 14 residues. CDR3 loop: CAISRTVTTYEQYF. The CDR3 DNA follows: TGTGCCATCAGTCGGACAGTCACCACCTACGAGCAGTACTTC.

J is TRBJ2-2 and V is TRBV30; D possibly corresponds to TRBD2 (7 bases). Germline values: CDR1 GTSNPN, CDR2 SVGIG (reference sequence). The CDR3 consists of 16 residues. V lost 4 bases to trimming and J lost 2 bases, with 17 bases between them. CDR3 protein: CAWISRGAINTGELFF. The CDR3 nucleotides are TGTGCCTGGATCTCCCGGGGGGCCATAAACACCGGGGAGCTGTTTTTT.

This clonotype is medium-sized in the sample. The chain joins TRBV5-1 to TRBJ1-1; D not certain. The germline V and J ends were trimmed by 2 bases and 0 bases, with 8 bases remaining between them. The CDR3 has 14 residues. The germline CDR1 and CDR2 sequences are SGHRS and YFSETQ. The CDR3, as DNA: TGCGCCAGCAGCTTCGGAGGATTGAACACTGAAGCTTTCTTT. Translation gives CASSFGGLNTEAFF. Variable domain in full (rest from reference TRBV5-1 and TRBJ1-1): KAGVTQTPRYLIKTRGQQVTLSCSPISGHRSVSWYQQTPGQGLQFLFEYFSETQRNKGNFPGRFSGRQFSNSRSEMNVSTLELGDSALYLCASSFGGLNTEAFFGQGTRLTVV.

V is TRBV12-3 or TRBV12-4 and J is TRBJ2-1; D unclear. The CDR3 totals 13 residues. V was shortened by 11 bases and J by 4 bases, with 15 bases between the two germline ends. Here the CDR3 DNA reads TGTGCCGCGAAGGCCCCTGGGTACAATGAGCAGTTCTTC. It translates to CAAKAPGYNEQFF.

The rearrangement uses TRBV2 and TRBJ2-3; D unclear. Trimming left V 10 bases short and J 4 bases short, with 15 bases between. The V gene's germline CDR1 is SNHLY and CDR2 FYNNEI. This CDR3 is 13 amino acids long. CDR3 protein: CAIRLTAADTQYF. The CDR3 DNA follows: TGTGCCATCCGACTTACCGCCGCAGATACGCAGTATTTT.

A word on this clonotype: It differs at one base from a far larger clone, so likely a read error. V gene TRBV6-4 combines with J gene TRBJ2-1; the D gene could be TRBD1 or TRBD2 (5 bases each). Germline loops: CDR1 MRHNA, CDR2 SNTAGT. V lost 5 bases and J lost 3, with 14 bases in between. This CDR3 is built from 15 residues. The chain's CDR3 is CASSPRDVFYNEQFF. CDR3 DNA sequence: TGTGCCAGCAGTCCACGGGACGTTTTCTACAATGAGCAGTTCTTC.

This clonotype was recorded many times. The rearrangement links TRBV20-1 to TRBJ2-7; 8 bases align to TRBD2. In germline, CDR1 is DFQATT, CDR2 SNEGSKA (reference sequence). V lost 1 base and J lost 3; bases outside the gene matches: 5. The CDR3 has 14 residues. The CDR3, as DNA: TGCAGTGCTAGAGCCCCAAGCGGGAGCTACGAGCAGTACTTC. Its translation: CSARAPSGSYEQYF.

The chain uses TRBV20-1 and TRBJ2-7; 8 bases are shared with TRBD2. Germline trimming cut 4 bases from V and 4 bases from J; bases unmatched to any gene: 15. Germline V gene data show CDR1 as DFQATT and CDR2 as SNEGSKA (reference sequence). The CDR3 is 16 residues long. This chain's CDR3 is CSAKPPGSGSRYEQYF. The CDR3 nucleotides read TGCAGTGCTAAACCGCCTGGGAGCGGGAGTCGGTACGAGCAGTACTTC.

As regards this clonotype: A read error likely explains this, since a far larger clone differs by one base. Written as DNA, the CDR3 is TGTTCCAGCAGGGCCTTCCCCCTCAAAGCGGGAGAAAGCACAGATACGCAGTATTTT. This gives the protein CSSRAFPLKAGESTDTQYF. The V call is TRBV6-5, the J call TRBJ2-3; 8 bases are a match to TRBD2. Per the germline V gene, CDR1 is MNHEY and CDR2 is SVGAGI. The CDR3 loop spans 19 amino acids.